Shown below are 27 T cell receptor beta chains from a single sample sequenced in a study of blood T cell repertoires in COVID-19. Libraries were prepared by immunoSEQ multiplex PCR; TCRdb keeps only in-frame clonotypes and omits some of them. The sample yields roughly 290,000 clones, 75% to 90% seen once. Material: PBMCs or T cells enriched from blood (not recorded which). The receptor set was obtained from a woman aged 40 to 55 who had recovered from COVID-19.

V is TRBV19 and J is TRBJ1-4; D is undetermined. CDR3 length: 16 residues. The germline CDR1 and CDR2 sequences are LNHDA and SQIVND (reference sequence). V shed 7 bases and J shed 2 bases, with 17 bases lying between them. CDR3 residues: CASKRVFGVTNEKLFF. The CDR3 DNA is TGTGCCAGTAAACGGGTTTTCGGGGTCACTAATGAAAAACTGTTTTTT.

The rearrangement joins TRBV3-1 (or the pseudogene TRBV3-2) to TRBJ2-7; 9 positions agree with TRBD2. Germline CDR1 and CDR2: LGHDT and YNNKEL (reference sequence). The V and J ends lost 4 bases and 3 bases, in that order; junction bases with no gene match: 4. CDR3 size: 14 residues. CDR3 residues: CASSRSGGGYEQYF. CDR3 in DNA: TGTGCCAGCAGCCGTAGCGGGGGAGGCTACGAGCAGTACTTC.

J is TRBJ2-1 and V is TRBV4-2; D gene ambiguous. Germline-derived CDR1 and CDR2 are LGHNA and YNFKEQ. Trimming took off 1 base at V and 10 bases at J, with 17 bases between the two ends. This CDR3 spans 15 amino acids. For the CDR3, the DNA is TGTGCCAGCAGCCAAGGGCAAGCGTCCACGAAAGAGCAGTTCTTC. Translated, it gives CASSQGQASTKEQFF.

The chain links TRBV6-5 to TRBJ1-2; 10 bases align to TRBD1. J lost 6 bases, V lost 0 bases, and 7 bases had no gene match. Germline V gene sequence: CDR1 MNHEY, CDR2 SVGAGI. This CDR3 contains 16 residues. The CDR3 here is CASSYSGTGEANGYTF. The CDR3 DNA reads as TGTGCCAGCAGTTACTCGGGGACAGGGGAAGCGAATGGCTACACCTTC.

The genes are TRBV30 and TRBJ2-1; 7 positions agree with TRBD2. The germline gives CDR1 GTSNPN, CDR2 SVGIG (reference sequence). The J segment lost 2 bases and the V segment lost 3 bases, leaving 4 bases of the junction unmatched. The length of the CDR3 is 14 residues. The CDR3 loop reads CAWRSGAPYNEQFF. The CDR3 nucleotides read TGTGCCTGGAGAAGCGGGGCTCCCTACAATGAGCAGTTCTTC.

On this clone itself: The sample contains more than one DNA sequence encoding this CDR3. V usage is TRBV7-2 and J usage is TRBJ2-7; weak D call: TRBD2 (7 bases). Germline assignment: CDR1 SGHTA and CDR2 FQGNSA. The germline V and J ends were trimmed by 5 bases and 2 bases, with 13 bases remaining between them. This CDR3 is 14 amino acids long. CDR3 sequence: CASSPTGGPYEQYF. CDR3 DNA: TGTGCCAGCAGCCCCACCGGGGGGCCCTACGAGCAGTACTTC.

The CDR3 spells CASSPRVSGGELFF. CDR3 DNA sequence: TGTGCCAGCAGCCCGAGGGTATCGGGCGGGGAGCTGTTTTTT. The chain combines TRBV7-9 with TRBJ2-2; perhaps TRBD2 as D (5 bases). V shed 5 bases and J shed 7 bases, with 14 bases lying between them. Germline values: CDR1 SEHNR, CDR2 FQNEAQ (reference sequence). This CDR3 has 14 amino acids.

The V and J genes are TRBV20-1 and TRBJ1-2; tentative D call: TRBD1 (5 bases). CDR3 length equals 14 residues. Trimming took 3 bases from V and 3 from J, leaving 14 bases between them. Germline loops: CDR1 DFQATT, CDR2 SNEGSKA (reference sequence). The CDR3 loop reads CSASSRGSDYGYTF. The CDR3 DNA reads TGCAGTGCTAGTTCGCGGGGCTCGGACTATGGCTACACCTTC.

V usage is TRBV5-5 and J usage is TRBJ1-2; D is unclear. Trimming stripped 0 bases from V and 4 bases from J, with 13 bases between. The germline V gene encodes CDR1 SGHKS and CDR2 YYEKEE (reference sequence). This CDR3 is built from 15 residues. The CDR3 protein is CASSLDSGGLYGYTF. The CDR3 coding sequence is TGTGCCAGCAGCTTGGATTCAGGCGGGCTCTATGGCTACACCTTC.

The chain links TRBV6-1 to TRBJ1-2; a weak D match, TRBD1 (6 bases). This CDR3 comprises 14 residues. Germline V gene lookup returns CDR1 MNHNS and CDR2 SASEGT. V was pared by 1 base and J by 4 bases, with 10 bases between. The CDR3 sequence: CASSEGTETYGYTF. CDR3 nucleotide sequence: TGTGCCAGCAGTGAAGGGACAGAGACCTATGGCTACACCTTC.

The chain recombines TRBV10-3 with TRBJ2-1; 9 bases line up with TRBD2. The ends lost 3 bases at V and 1 base at J; junction bases unmatched: 4. Per germline, CDR1 ENHRY and CDR2 SYGVKD. This CDR3 has 16 amino acids. Here the CDR3 DNA reads TGTGCCATCAGTGATAGAAGCGGGGGGTCCTACAATGAGCAGTTCTTC. This sequence encodes CAISDRSGGSYNEQFF.

J is TRBJ1-5 and V is TRBV4-1; 7 nucleotides agree with TRBD1. This CDR3 has 17 residues. The ends lost 3 bases at V and 7 bases at J; junction bases unmatched: 15. Looked up from germline, CDR1 is MGHRA and CDR2 is YSYEKL. The CDR3 DNA reads TGCGCCAGCAGCCAGAGACAGGGCACATCCCGGGGACAGCCCCAGCATTTT. Translation: CASSQRQGTSRGQPQHF.

The rearrangement links TRBV25-1 to TRBJ1-1, with 9 bases matching TRBD1. CDR3 length equals 14 residues. The V gene end was trimmed by 5 bases and the J gene end by 4 bases; junction bases not matched to a gene: 5. CDR1 and CDR2 from the germline V gene are MGHDK and SYGVNS. DNA for the CDR3: TGTGCCAGCAGTCCCTGGACAGGGGCCACTGAAGCTTTCTTT. It yields the protein CASSPWTGATEAFF.

The chain is built from TRBV6-6 and TRBJ2-7; 7 bases align to TRBD2. The V gene end was trimmed by 7 bases and the J gene end by 5 bases; junction bases not matched to a gene: 14. In germline, CDR1 is MNHNY, CDR2 SVGAGI (reference sequence). The CDR3 is 15 residues long. CDR3 sequence: CASNMVAGAVHEQYF. CDR3 nucleotide sequence: TGTGCCAGCAATATGGTGGCGGGAGCCGTCCACGAGCAGTACTTC.

The J gene is TRBJ1-5, the V gene TRBV2; D is possibly TRBD1 (6 bases). Germline V gives CDR1 SNHLY, CDR2 FYNNEI. The CDR3 has 16 residues. The V end was cut by 2 bases, the J end by 9 bases, with 20 bases between. CDR3 amino acids: CASSESGLFRGAPQHF. CDR3 DNA sequence: TGTGCCAGCAGTGAATCTGGGTTATTTCGGGGGGCGCCCCAGCATTTT.

The DNA for the CDR3 is TGTGCCAGCAGCTCTCCCGCGGACAGGGCTTACACAGATACGCAGTATTTT. This sequence encodes CASSSPADRAYTDTQYF. This chain links TRBV7-2 with TRBJ2-3, with 8 positions matching TRBD1. V lost 4 bases and J lost 2; bases outside the gene matches: 11. This CDR3 has 17 amino acids. In germline, CDR1 is SGHTA, CDR2 FQGNSA.

The chain employs TRBV5-1 and TRBJ2-5; 14 bases map to TRBD2. This CDR3 is 16 amino acids long. V shed 4 bases and J 5 bases; nucleotides not matched to a gene: 7. Germline-derived CDR1 and CDR2 are SGHRS and YFSETQ. CDR3 loop: CASSPGTSGGGETQYF. CDR3 sequence (DNA): TGCGCCAGCAGCCCCGGGACTAGCGGGGGCGGGGAGACCCAGTACTTC.

The chain joins TRBV6-2 or TRBV6-3 to TRBJ2-1; D is perhaps TRBD1 (6 bases). This CDR3 has 14 amino acids. V was pared by 4 bases and J by 4 bases, with 11 bases between. Germline CDR1 MNHEY, CDR2 SVGEGT. The CDR3, as DNA: TGTGCCAGCAGTTTGACAGGATCTTACAATGAGCAGTTCTTC. It specifies CASSLTGSYNEQFF.

In DNA, the CDR3 is TGTGCCAGCTCACCGCTCAACGGGGGGAACACTGAAGCTTTCTTT. This translates into CASSPLNGGNTEAFF. The V gene is TRBV18, the J gene TRBJ1-1; D perhaps matches TRBD1 (5 bases). Germline values: CDR1 KGHSH, CDR2 LQKENI. The V gene lost 3 bases and the J gene lost 1 base, with 12 bases spanning the gap. This CDR3 is built from 15 residues.

The chain is built from TRBV7-2 and TRBJ2-3; 10 bases are a match to TRBD2. J gave up 2 bases and V 4 bases, and 6 bases lay outside the gene matches. CDR3 length equals 16 residues. The germline V gene encodes CDR1 SGHTA and CDR2 FQGNSA. The CDR3 DNA reads TGTGCCAGCAGCTCAGGGACTAGCGTCTTCACAGATACGCAGTATTTT. It encodes CASSSGTSVFTDTQYF.

In regard to this clone: Other DNA sequences in the sample encode the same CDR3. The V and J genes are TRBV4-1 and TRBJ1-1; D is unresolved. The germline V gene has CDR1 MGHRA and CDR2 YSYEKL. The V and J ends lost 0 bases and 1 base respectively, with 6 bases between them. This CDR3 has 14 residues. The CDR3 coding sequence is TGCGCCAGCAGCCAAGATCTCGGGAACACTGAAGCTTTCTTT. This gives the protein CASSQDLGNTEAFF.

The chain joins TRBV19 to TRBJ2-6; tentative D call: TRBD2 (5 bases). V was trimmed by 5 bases and J by 0 bases, leaving 17 bases between them. The CDR3 is 18 amino acids. The germline V gene has CDR1 LNHDA and CDR2 SQIVND (reference sequence). In DNA, the CDR3 is TGTGCCAGTAGTTCGATAGGGAGAGGTGGCTCTGGGGCCAACGTCCTGACTTTC. Residues: CASSSIGRGGSGANVLTF.

This clone was detected once. The chain links TRBV7-2 to TRBJ2-2; D might be TRBD1 (6 bases). This CDR3 is built from 16 residues. CDR1 SGHTA and CDR2 FQGNSA come from the germline V gene. V was shortened by 7 bases and J by 2 bases, with 17 bases between the two germline ends. DNA of the CDR3: TGTGCCAGCAAAGAAGCCGGGACAACCAACACCGGGGAGCTGTTTTTT. Its protein product is CASKEAGTTNTGELFF.

V is TRBV7-2 and J is TRBJ1-2, with D unresolved. The CDR3 sequence is 14 residues long. CDR1 is SGHTA and CDR2 is FQGNSA in the germline V gene. The V end was cut by 0 bases, the J end by 4 bases, with 9 bases between. As DNA, the CDR3 is TGTGCCAGCAGCTTAGCGTACAGTACCTATGGCTACACCTTC. Its protein is CASSLAYSTYGYTF.

This clone was seen more than once but under ten times. The V call is TRBV6-5, the J call TRBJ2-2; possibly TRBD1 for D (6 bases). This CDR3 has 16 residues. Trimming pared 0 bases from V and 5 bases from J, leaving 13 bases between. Germline V gives CDR1 MNHEY, CDR2 SVGAGI. CDR3 sequence reads: CASSYSQGLWTGELFF. In DNA form, the CDR3 reads TGTGCCAGCAGTTACTCGCAGGGGCTGTGGACCGGGGAGCTGTTTTTT.

The chain couples TRBV9 to TRBJ1-3; D is ambiguous. V was trimmed by 3 bases and J by 4 bases, leaving 14 bases between them. The CDR3 has 15 residues. Germline-derived CDR1 and CDR2 are SGDLS and YYNGEE. CDR3 sequence: CASSAVTGVGNTIYF. The DNA for the CDR3 is TGTGCCAGCAGCGCCGTAACCGGGGTAGGAAACACCATATATTTT.

This clone was found a few times. The V and J genes are TRBV27 and TRBJ2-1; 10 bases fit TRBD1. This CDR3 is 15 amino acids long. V trimming: 2 bases; J trimming: 7 bases; junction bases outside the gene matches: 5. Germline CDR1 and CDR2: MNHEY and SMNVEV (reference sequence). Written as DNA, the CDR3 is TGTGCCAGCAGTTTACGGACAGGGGGTCGTAATGAGCAGTTCTTC. This translates into CASSLRTGGRNEQFF.